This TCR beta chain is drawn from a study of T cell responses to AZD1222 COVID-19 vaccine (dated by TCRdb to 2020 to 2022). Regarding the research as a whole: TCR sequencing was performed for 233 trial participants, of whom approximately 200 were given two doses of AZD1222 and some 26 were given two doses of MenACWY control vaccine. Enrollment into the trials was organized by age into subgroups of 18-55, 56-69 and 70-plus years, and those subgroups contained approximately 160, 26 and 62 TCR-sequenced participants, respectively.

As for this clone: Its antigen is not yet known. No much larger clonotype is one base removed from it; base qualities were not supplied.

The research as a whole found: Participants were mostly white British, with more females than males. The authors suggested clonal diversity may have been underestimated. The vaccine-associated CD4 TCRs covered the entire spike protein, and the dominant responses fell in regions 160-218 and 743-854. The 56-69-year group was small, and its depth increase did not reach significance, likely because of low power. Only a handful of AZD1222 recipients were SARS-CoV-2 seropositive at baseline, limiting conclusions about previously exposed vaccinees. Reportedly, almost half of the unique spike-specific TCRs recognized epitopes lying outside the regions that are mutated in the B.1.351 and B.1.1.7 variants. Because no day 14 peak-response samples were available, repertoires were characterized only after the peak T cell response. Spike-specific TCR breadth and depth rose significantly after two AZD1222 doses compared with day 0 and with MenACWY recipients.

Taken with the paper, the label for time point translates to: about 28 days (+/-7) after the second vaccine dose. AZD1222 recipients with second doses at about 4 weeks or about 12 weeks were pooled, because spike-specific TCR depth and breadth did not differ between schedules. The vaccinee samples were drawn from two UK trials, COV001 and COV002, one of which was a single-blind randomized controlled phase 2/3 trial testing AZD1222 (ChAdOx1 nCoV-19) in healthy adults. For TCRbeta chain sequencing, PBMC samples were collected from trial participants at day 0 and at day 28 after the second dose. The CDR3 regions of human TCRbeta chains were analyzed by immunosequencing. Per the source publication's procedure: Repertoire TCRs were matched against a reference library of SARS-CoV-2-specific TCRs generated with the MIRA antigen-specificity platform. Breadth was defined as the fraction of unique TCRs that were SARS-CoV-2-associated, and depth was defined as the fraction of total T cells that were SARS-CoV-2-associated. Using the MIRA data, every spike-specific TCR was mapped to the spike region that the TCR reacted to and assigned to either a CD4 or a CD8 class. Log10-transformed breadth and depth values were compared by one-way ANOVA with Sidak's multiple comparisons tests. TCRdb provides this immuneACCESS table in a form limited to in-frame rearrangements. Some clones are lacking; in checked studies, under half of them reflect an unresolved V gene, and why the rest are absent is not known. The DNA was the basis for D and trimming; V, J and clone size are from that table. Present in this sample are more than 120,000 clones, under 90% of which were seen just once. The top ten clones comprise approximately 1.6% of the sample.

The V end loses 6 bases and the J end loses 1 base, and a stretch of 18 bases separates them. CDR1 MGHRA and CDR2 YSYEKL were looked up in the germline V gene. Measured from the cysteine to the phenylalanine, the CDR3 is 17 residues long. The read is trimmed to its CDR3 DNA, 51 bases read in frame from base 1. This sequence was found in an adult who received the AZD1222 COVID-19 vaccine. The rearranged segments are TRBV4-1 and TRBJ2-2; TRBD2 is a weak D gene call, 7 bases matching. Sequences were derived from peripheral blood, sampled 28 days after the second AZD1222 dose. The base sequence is TGCGCCAGCAGACAGTCTATCGGGGGGCTGAACACCGGGGAGCTGTTTTTT. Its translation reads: CASRQSIGGLNTGELFF.